The table lists the clone carrying this T cell receptor (beta chain) with many counts. The antigen remains unidentified. The library was built from 400 ng RNA with molecular barcoded adaptors for alpha/delta and beta/gamma chains. TCRdb redid the calling of the reads with MiXCR, one entry per CDR3 protein. The table records 75,000 to 95,000 distinct CDR3 sequences, 10% to 15% of them present only once. This CDR3 contains 19 residues. V shed 1 base and J 2 bases; nucleotides not matched to a gene: 5. Germline values: CDR1 SEHNR, CDR2 FQNEAQ (reference sequence). The sample belongs to a study of read filtering for tumor transcriptome and immune sequencing. Study in general: RNA-seq yielded only about 85 to 1273 TCR reads, IR-seq about 4.05 to 10.27 million. Findings of the study overall: Compared with RNA-seq, IR-seq gave much higher clonotype depth and reliability. IR-seq and RNA-seq agreed better without single-read clonotypes. Sorted CD138-negative bone marrow cells were not purified T cells.

The V gene is TRBV7-9, the J gene TRBJ2-1, with 16 bases identical to TRBD2. Sequenced: a population of CD138-negative cells sorted from bone marrow. This TCR was recovered from a donor at least 40 years old with multiple myeloma. The CDR3 sequence: CASSLVGGLAGGPYNEQFF. CDR3 bases: TGTGCCAGCAGCTTAGTGGGGGGACTAGCGGGAGGGCCCTACAATGAGCAGTTCTTC.